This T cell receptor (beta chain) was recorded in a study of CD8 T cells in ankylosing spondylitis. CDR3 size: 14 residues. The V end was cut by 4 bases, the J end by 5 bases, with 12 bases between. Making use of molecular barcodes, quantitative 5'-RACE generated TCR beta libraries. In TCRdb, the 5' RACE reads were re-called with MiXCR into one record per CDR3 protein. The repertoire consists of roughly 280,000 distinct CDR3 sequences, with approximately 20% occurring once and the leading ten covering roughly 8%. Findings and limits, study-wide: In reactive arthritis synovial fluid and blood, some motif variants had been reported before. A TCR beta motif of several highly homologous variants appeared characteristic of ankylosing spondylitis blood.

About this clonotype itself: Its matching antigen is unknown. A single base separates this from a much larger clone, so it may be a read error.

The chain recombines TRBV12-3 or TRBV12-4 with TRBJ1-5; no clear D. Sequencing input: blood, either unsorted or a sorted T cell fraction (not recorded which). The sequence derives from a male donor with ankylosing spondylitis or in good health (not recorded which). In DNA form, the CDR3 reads TGTGCCAGCAGTTGGGCAAGGAGCGATCAGCCCCAGCATTTT. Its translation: CASSWARSDQPQHF.